The text below deals with one TCR beta chain. The sample is drawn from a study of blood T cell repertoires in COVID-19. V lost 1 base, J lost 7 bases, and 8 bases stayed unmatched. Germline V gene sequence: CDR1 MGHRA, CDR2 YSYEKL. The CDR3 loop spans 17 amino acids. TCRdb keeps only in-frame clones here, not all; method: immunoSEQ multiplex PCR. Here the sample spans approximately 210,000 clones, about nine tenths being singletons. Sequencing input: PBMCs or T cells enriched from blood (not recorded which). This chain connects TRBV4-1 to TRBJ2-1, with 12 bases that match TRBD2. The sequence was obtained from a man aged 25 to 40 in a cohort exposed to, infected with or recovered from COVID-19 (not recorded which). The CDR3: CASSQARLAGVINEQFF. The CDR3 DNA reads TGCGCCAGCAGCCAAGCCCGACTAGCGGGAGTGATTAATGAGCAGTTCTTC.